These 11 T cell receptor beta chains came from one sample sequenced in a study of memory CD4+ T cells and cytomegalovirus serostatus. Single viable CD3+CD4+CD8-CD45RO+ cells were sorted as the memory CD4+ T cells. Libraries were prepared by immunoSEQ multiplex PCR; TCRdb keeps only in-frame clonotypes and omits some of them. The table has approximately 70,000 clones, more than 75% seen once. The sample was memory CD4+ T cells from blood. All receptors come from an adult in good health and CMV-seropositive.

This chain connects TRBV28 to TRBJ1-1; 7 bases align to TRBD1. CDR1 is MDHEN, CDR2 SYDVKM, per germline. V lost 10 bases, J lost 5 bases, and 16 bases stayed unmatched. The CDR3 has 15 residues. The chain's CDR3 is CAIRGGHNHGTEAFF. CDR3 coding DNA: TGTGCCATCAGGGGGGGACACAATCATGGGACTGAAGCTTTCTTT.

This clone was detected once. V and J are TRBV7-9 and TRBJ1-2, with D unclear. From germline, CDR1 is SEHNR and CDR2 FQNEAQ (reference sequence). The CDR3 runs to 17 residues. V lost 5 bases to trimming and J lost 0 bases, with 19 bases between them. CDR3 DNA sequence: TGTGCCAGCAGCCCCGACTGGGCCTCCCGGGCTAACTATGGCTACACCTTC. Translation gives CASSPDWASRANYGYTF.

The V gene is TRBV6-6, the J gene TRBJ2-5; D might be TRBD1 (6 bases). The CDR3 is 14 residues long. V lost 7 bases and J 1 base, leaving 13 bases between the germline ends. Per germline, CDR1 MNHNY and CDR2 SVGAGI (reference sequence). The CDR3 bases are TGTGCCAGCACTCCCGGACAGCGCCAAGAGACCCAGTACTTC. Its translation: CASTPGQRQETQYF.

This sequence joins TRBV7-9 and TRBJ1-2, with TRBD1 as a possible D gene (5 bases). The germline V gene has CDR1 SEHNR and CDR2 FQNEAQ (reference sequence). Trimming stripped 6 bases from V and 1 base from J, with 15 bases between. The CDR3 contains 15 residues. The CDR3 sequence is CASRSGGAVNYGYTF. DNA of the CDR3: TGTGCCAGCAGATCCGGAGGGGCCGTTAACTATGGCTACACCTTC.

The chain uses TRBV21-1 and TRBJ1-3. TRBV21-1 is a pseudogene locus. There are 16 residues in the CDR3. CDR3 residues: CASSSRVRTSGNTIYF. In nucleotides, the CDR3 is TGTGCCAGCAGCTCCCGGGTGAGGACCTCTGGAAACACCATATATTTT.

This chain's CDR3 is CASRPTGSQPQHF. The CDR3 bases are TGTGCCAGTAGACCTACAGGGTCTCAGCCCCAGCATTTT. The chain carries TRBV19 and TRBJ1-5; perhaps TRBD1 as D (6 bases). CDR3 size: 13 residues. V shed 6 bases and J shed 6 bases, with 12 bases lying between them. Germline loops: CDR1 LNHDA, CDR2 SQIVND (reference sequence).

In its sample, this clone was seen a few times. The V and J genes are TRBV19 and TRBJ1-6, with a possible D match to TRBD1 (6 bases). This CDR3 has 14 residues. CDR1 and CDR2 from the germline V gene are LNHDA and SQIVND (reference sequence). The V and J ends lost 6 bases and 0 bases respectively, with 6 bases between them. In nucleotides, the CDR3 is TGTGCCAGTAGAGGGGGCTCCTATAATTCACCCCTCCACTTT. This translates into CASRGGSYNSPLHF.

The chain is built from TRBV4-3 and TRBJ2-2, with 9 bases identical to TRBD1. V was clipped by 4 bases and J by 8 bases; unmatched bases: 17. CDR3 size: 18 residues. Per the germline V gene, CDR1 is LGHNA and CDR2 is YSLEER. The CDR3 reads CASSPTNWDRAPGGELFF. As DNA, the CDR3 is TGCGCCAGCAGCCCTACGAACTGGGACAGGGCCCCTGGTGGGGAGCTGTTTTTT.

The chain employs TRBV6-5 and TRBJ1-4; D perhaps matches TRBD1 (6 bases). There are 13 residues in the CDR3. V dropped 8 bases and J dropped 4 bases, with 11 bases sitting between them. CDR1 MNHEY and CDR2 SVGAGI come from the germline V gene. In DNA form, the CDR3 reads TGTGCCAGCCGTCGACAGGTTAATGAAAAACTGTTTTTT. Amino acids: CASRRQVNEKLFF.

In DNA form, the CDR3 reads TGTGCCAGCAGTGAAGCGGCAGGATTAGGCTCTGGGGCCAACGTCCTGACTTTC. Protein product: CASSEAAGLGSGANVLTF. J is TRBJ2-6 and V is TRBV6-1; D unresolved. V lost 0 bases to trimming and J lost 0 bases, with 12 bases between them. In germline, CDR1 is MNHNS, CDR2 SASEGT. This CDR3 has 18 residues.

The genes are TRBV27 and TRBJ1-2, with TRBD1 as a possible D gene (6 bases). V was pared by 2 bases and J by 6 bases, with 13 bases between. Germline CDR1 is MNHEY and CDR2 is SMNVEV (reference sequence). The CDR3 consists of 14 residues. The CDR3 is CASSLVGGANGYTF. The CDR3 coding sequence is TGTGCCAGCAGTTTAGTGGGGGGCGCAAATGGCTACACCTTC.